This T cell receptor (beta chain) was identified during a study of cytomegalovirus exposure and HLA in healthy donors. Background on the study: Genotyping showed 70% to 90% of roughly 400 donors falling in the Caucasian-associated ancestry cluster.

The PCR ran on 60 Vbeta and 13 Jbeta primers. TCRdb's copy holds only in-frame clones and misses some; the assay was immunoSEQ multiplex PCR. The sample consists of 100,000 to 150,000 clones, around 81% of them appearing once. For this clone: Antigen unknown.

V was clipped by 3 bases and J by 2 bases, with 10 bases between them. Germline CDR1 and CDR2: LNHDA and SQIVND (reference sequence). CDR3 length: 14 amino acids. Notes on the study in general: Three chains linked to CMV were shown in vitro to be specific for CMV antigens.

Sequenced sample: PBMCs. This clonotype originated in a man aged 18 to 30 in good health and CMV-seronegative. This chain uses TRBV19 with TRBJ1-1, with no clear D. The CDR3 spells CASSIYSRNTEAFF. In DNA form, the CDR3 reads TGTGCCAGTAGTATCTACAGCCGTAACACTGAAGCTTTCTTT.